This section outlines one T cell receptor (beta chain) sequence together with its context. Germline CDR1 is SQVTM and CDR2 is ANQGSEA. The CDR3 is 12 amino acids. V shed 7 bases and J shed 8 bases, with 17 bases lying between them. This record belongs to a study of blood T cell repertoires in COVID-19. About the research overall: There were acute and convalescent COVID-19 samples, and they came from the United States, Italy and Spain. In each case, the material was cDNA or gDNA derived from T cells, B-cell-depleted T cells, or PBMCs.

Original analysis: From reference gene primer amplification, estimates of nucleated cell counts were derived. Produced via immunoSEQ multiplex PCR; TCRdb's table is partial and in-frame only. Clone size and V and J calls were adopted from that table, with D and trimming inferred from the DNA. The sample records roughly 260,000 clones, about four fifths being singletons. This rearrangement joins TRBV29-1 to TRBJ1-1; perhaps TRBD1 as D (6 bases). Sample: peripheral blood. The origin of this receptor is a woman aged 70-85 years with acute or convalescent COVID-19. For the CDR3, the DNA is TGCAGCGGATCACTGCAGGGGTGGGAAGCTTTCTTT. Its translation is CSGSLQGWEAFF.